This TCR beta chain is from a study of blood T cell repertoires in COVID-19. Study overall: Both acute and convalescent COVID-19 samples were obtained from the United States, Italy and Spain. Nucleic acid was either cDNA or gDNA, and it came from T cells, B-cell-depleted T cells, or PBMCs.

Source study methods: Scientists estimated how many nucleated cells there were by amplifying reference gene primers. Here immunoSEQ multiplex PCR was the method, and the copy in TCRdb shows in-frame clones only, minus some. V, J and clone size are those of that table, while D and trimming were read from the DNA. The table records 200,000 to 250,000 clones, about 80% of them present only once. This clone appeared a single time. This CDR3 spans 16 amino acids. The germline V and J ends were trimmed by 2 bases and 4 bases, with 15 bases remaining between them. The germline V gene encodes CDR1 LNHNV and CDR2 YYDKDF (reference sequence).

The specimen was peripheral blood. This sequence was found in a woman aged 55-69 years with acute or convalescent COVID-19. The chain combines TRBV15 with TRBJ1-5; weak D call: TRBD1 (6 bases). CDR3 loop: CATSRIDRTKNQPQHF. The CDR3 DNA reads as TGTGCCACCAGCAGAATAGACAGGACCAAAAATCAGCCCCAGCATTTT.